The 9 T cell receptor beta chains below all came from one sample that was sequenced in a study of T cells in Graves' hyperthyroidism and ophthalmopathy. The source material, RNA transcripts, was used to amplify TCR beta CDR3 regions. HTBI primers drove first-round RT-PCR of the TCR CDR3. TCRdb used MiXCR to reprocess the multiplex PCR reads, holding one entry per CDR3 protein. In the table there are about 720,000 distinct CDR3 sequences, around 19% of which are singletons. Sequencing was done on a sample of blood. These receptors came from a woman in her 50s with Graves' hyperthyroidism that later progressed to Graves' ophthalmopathy.

This clonotype has ten or more counts. The chain couples TRBV3-1 to TRBJ1-1, with D maybe TRBD1 (5 bases). The germline V gene encodes CDR1 LGHDT and CDR2 YNNKEL (reference sequence). The CDR3 runs 15 residues. V lost 2 bases and J lost 3, with 13 bases in between. The CDR3, as DNA: TGTGCCAGCAGCCAAAGGGCAGCAGGGTACACTGAAGCTTTCTTT. Translated: CASSQRAAGYTEAFF.

This chain uses TRBV9 with TRBJ1-1, with D hard to call. CDR3 length equals 14 residues. Trimming removed 0 bases from V and 8 bases from J, with 14 bases in between. CDR1 and CDR2 from the germline V gene are SGDLS and YYNGEE. The CDR3 sequence: CASSVGGSLGEAFF. CDR3 DNA sequence: TGTGCCAGCAGCGTAGGAGGAAGCCTCGGCGAAGCTTTCTTT.

In regard to this clonotype: One end of the junction does not line up with germline, which may come from a read error. V gene TRBV19 combines with J gene TRBJ2-4; 10 bases match TRBD1. CDR3 length: 14 residues. Germline loops: CDR1 LNHDA, CDR2 SQIVND (reference sequence). This chain's CDR3 is CACSIEGQGNIQYF. The DNA of the CDR3 is TGTGCCTGTAGTATAGAGGGACAGGGGAACATTCAGTACTTC.

In its sample, this clonotype was seen many times. The chain combines TRBV5-1 with TRBJ2-3, with D hard to call. This CDR3 spans 11 amino acids. V lost 4 bases and J 6 bases, leaving 6 bases between the germline ends. Germline V gene lookup returns CDR1 SGHRS and CDR2 YFSETQ. CDR3 sequence (DNA): TGCGCCAGCAGCGTGTCGGATACGCAGTATTTT. This codes for CASSVSDTQYF.

The chain couples TRBV4-2 to TRBJ2-7; TRBD2 agrees at 9 bases. CDR3 length equals 16 residues. The germline V gene has CDR1 LGHNA and CDR2 YNFKEQ. The V and J ends lost 2 bases and 2 bases, in that order; junction bases with no gene match: 7. Here the CDR3 DNA reads TGTGCCAGCAGCCAATCTCTAGCGGGGTTTACCTACGAGCAGTACTTC. It yields the protein CASSQSLAGFTYEQYF.

The genes are TRBV10-1 and TRBJ2-2; D remains unclear. Germline V CDR1 and CDR2: WNHNN, SYGVQD (reference sequence). With 2 bases removed from V and 6 bases from J, the gap between germline ends came to 4 bases. The CDR3 length is 12 residues. CDR3 sequence (DNA): TGCGCCAGCAGTGAGGGAGCCGGGGAGCTGTTTTTT. It encodes CASSEGAGELFF.

The chain recombines TRBV20-1 with TRBJ1-3; D gene unclear. V dropped 4 bases and J dropped 2 bases, with 6 bases sitting between them. The CDR3 spans 12 residues. Germline V gives CDR1 DFQATT, CDR2 SNEGSKA (reference sequence). CDR3 sequence (DNA): TGCAGTGCTAATAGGGCTGGAAACACCATATATTTT. Translation: CSANRAGNTIYF.

This clonotype was counted a few times. J is TRBJ2-7 and V is TRBV20-1; tentative D call: TRBD2 (6 bases). This CDR3 has 14 residues. Trimming stripped 4 bases from V and 1 base from J, with 14 bases between. Looked up from germline, CDR1 is DFQATT and CDR2 is SNEGSKA (reference sequence). The CDR3 DNA sequence: TGCAGTGCTATTTCGGGGGTGAATTCCTACGAGCAGTACTTC. Protein product: CSAISGVNSYEQYF.

As DNA, the CDR3 is TGTGCCAGCAGCCAAGATGCGCGGCACCCAGAGCAGTTCTTC. This codes for CASSQDARHPEQFF. This rearrangement joins TRBV3-1 to TRBJ2-1; D remains unclear. The germline V gene encodes CDR1 LGHDT and CDR2 YNNKEL (reference sequence). V was clipped by 0 bases and J by 10 bases, with 13 bases between them. CDR3 length: 14 amino acids.